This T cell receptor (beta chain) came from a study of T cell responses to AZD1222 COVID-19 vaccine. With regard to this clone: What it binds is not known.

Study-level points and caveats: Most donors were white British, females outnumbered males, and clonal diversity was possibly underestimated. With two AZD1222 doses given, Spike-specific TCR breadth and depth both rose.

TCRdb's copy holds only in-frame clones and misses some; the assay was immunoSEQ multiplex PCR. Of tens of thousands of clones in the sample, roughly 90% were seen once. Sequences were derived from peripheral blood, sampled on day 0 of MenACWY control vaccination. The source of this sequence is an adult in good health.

This CDR3 reads CASSHGGGYSYEQYF. The CDR3 region has the DNA TGTGCCAGCAGCCATGGCGGGGGGTACTCCTACGAGCAGTACTTC. The chain carries TRBV3-1 (or the pseudogene TRBV3-2) and TRBJ2-7; TRBD2 matches 8 bases. Germline V gene lookup returns CDR1 LGHDT and CDR2 YNNKEL (reference sequence). The CDR3 runs to 15 residues. Trimming cost V 3 bases and J 0 bases; bases outside gene matches: 4.